This TCR beta chain was profiled in a study of blood T cells in healthy people across ages. Alongside a J-beta primer mix, a sample-barcoded 5' primer served in a second PCR lasting about 7 to 11 cycles. Each cDNA molecule was tagged by a template-switch adaptor with 12 random nucleotides. MiXCR was run by TCRdb on the 5' RACE reads, yielding one entry per CDR3 protein. The sample consists of 750,000 to 950,000 distinct CDR3 sequences, roughly 24% of them appearing once. This clonotype has more than one count but fewer than ten. The CDR3 totals 13 residues. V lost 8 bases, J lost 9 bases, and 9 bases stayed unmatched. Looked up from germline, CDR1 is DFQATT and CDR2 is SNEGSKA (reference sequence). These data were also reused for a study on T cells of mothers and their children. That work states: No persistent microchimeric T cell clones were detected at approximately 91 clones per million clonotypes sensitivity.

The sequenced sample consisted of blood. The receptor's source is a boy aged 5-17 years in good health. The chain joins TRBV20-1 to TRBJ2-1, with 11 bases matching TRBD2. CDR3 nucleotide sequence: TGCAGTCCCACGGGACTAGCGGAGGCTGAGCAGTTCTTC. Its translation is CSPTGLAEAEQFF.